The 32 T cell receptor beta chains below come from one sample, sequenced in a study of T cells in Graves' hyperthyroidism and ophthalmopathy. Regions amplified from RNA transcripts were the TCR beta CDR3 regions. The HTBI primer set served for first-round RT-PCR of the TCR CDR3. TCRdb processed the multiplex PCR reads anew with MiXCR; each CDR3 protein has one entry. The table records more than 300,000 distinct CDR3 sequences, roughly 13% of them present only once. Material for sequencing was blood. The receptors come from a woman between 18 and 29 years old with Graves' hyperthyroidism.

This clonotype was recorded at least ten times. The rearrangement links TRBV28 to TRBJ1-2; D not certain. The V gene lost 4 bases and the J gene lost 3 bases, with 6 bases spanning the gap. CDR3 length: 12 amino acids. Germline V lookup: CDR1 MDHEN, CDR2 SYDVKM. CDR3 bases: TGTGCCAGCAGTTCCGGGCACTATGGCTACACCTTC. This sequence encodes CASSSGHYGYTF.

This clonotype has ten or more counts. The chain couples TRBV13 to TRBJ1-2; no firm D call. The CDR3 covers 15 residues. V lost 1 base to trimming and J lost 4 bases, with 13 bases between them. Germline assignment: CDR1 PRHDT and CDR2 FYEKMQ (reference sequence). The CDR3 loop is CASSLDGSAFYGYTF. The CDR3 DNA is TGTGCCAGCAGCTTAGACGGCAGCGCATTCTATGGCTACACCTTC.

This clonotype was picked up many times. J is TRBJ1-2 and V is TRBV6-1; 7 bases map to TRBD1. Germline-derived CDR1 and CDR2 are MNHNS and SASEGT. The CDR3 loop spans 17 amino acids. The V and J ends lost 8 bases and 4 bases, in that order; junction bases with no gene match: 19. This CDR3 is CASRGIRTGGPSYGYTF. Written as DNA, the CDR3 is TGTGCCAGCCGTGGGATAAGGACAGGAGGGCCTAGCTATGGCTACACCTTC.

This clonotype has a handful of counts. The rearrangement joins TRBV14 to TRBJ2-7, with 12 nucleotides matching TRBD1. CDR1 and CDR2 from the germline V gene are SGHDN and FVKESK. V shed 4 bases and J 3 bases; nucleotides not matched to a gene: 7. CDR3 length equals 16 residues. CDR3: CASSLPGTGGFYEQYF. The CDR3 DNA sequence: TGTGCCAGCAGCCTACCCGGGACAGGGGGCTTCTACGAGCAGTACTTC.

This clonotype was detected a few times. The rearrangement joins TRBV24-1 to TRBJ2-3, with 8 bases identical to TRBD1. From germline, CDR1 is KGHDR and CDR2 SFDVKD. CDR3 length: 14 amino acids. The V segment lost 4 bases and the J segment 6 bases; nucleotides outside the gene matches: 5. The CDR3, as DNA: TGTGCCACCAGTGACCCGCGGACAGGGGATACGCAGTATTTT. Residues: CATSDPRTGDTQYF.

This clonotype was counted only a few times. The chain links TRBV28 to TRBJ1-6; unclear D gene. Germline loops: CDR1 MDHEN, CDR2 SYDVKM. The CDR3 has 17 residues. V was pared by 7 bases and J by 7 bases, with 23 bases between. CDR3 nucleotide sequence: TGTGCCAGCAATGGAGGTTTGGGCGCCACACTAAATTCACCCCTCCACTTT. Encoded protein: CASNGGLGATLNSPLHF.

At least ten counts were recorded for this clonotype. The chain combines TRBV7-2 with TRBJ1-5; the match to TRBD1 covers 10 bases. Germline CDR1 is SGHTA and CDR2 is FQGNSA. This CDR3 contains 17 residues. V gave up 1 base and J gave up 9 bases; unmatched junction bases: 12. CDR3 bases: TGTGCCAGCAGCTTAGGGTCCCCAGGACAGGGGGTGTGGCCCCAGCATTTT. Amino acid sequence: CASSLGSPGQGVWPQHF.

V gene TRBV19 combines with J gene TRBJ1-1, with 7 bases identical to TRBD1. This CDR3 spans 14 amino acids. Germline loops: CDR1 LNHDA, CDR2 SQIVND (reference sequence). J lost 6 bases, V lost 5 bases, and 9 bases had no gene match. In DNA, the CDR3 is TGTGCCAGTAGTGAGGGGGCCGCAAGCTCTGAAGCTTTCTTT. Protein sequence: CASSEGAASSEAFF. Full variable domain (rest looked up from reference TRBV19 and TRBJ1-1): DGGITQSPKYLFRKEGQNVTLSCEQNLNHDAMYWYRQDPGQGLRLIYYSQIVNDFQKGDIAEGYSVSREKKESFPLTVTSAQKNPTAFYLCASSEGAASSEAFFGQGTRLTVV.

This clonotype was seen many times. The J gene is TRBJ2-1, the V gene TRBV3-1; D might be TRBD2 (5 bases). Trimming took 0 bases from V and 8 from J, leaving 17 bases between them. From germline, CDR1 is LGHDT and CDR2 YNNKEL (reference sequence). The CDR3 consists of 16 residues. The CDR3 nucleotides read TGTGCCAGCAGCCAAGATCCCGGAAGAGGGCCACATGAGCAGTTCTTC. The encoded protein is CASSQDPGRGPHEQFF.

This CDR3 reads CASSLQSTNEKLFF. Written as DNA, the CDR3 is TGTGCCAGCAGTTTACAATCAACTAATGAAAAACTGTTTTTT. The V and J genes are TRBV12-3 or TRBV12-4 and TRBJ1-4, with D unresolved. Trimming cost V 2 bases and J 0 bases, with 4 bases left between them. The CDR3 has 14 amino acids.

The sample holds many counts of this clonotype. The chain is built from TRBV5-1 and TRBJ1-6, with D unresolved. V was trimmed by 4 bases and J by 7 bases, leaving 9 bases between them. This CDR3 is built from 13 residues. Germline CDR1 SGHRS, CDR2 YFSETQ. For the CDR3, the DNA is TGCGCCAGCAGCCGGGGTTGGAATTCACCCCTCCACTTT. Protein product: CASSRGWNSPLHF.

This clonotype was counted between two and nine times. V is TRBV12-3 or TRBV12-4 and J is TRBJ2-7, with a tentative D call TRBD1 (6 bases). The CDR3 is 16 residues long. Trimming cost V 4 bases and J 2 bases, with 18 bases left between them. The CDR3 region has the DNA TGTGCCAGCAGTTCCCCAGAACAAACAGGGACCTACGAGCAGTACTTC. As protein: CASSSPEQTGTYEQYF.

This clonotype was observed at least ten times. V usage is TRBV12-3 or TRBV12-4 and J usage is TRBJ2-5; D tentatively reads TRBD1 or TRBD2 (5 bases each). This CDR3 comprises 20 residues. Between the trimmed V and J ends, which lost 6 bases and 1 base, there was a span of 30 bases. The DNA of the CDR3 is TGTGCCAGCAGACCGACGGCGTCGGGGACGGTTCTCTTTTCCCAAGAGACCCAGTACTTC. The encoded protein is CASRPTASGTVLFSQETQYF.

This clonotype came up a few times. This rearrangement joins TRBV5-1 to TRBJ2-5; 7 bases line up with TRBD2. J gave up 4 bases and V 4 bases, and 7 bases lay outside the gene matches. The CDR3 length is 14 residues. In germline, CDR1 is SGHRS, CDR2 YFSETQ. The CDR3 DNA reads TGCGCCAGCAGCCAAGGGCCGGGGGGAGAGACCCAGTACTTC. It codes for CASSQGPGGETQYF.

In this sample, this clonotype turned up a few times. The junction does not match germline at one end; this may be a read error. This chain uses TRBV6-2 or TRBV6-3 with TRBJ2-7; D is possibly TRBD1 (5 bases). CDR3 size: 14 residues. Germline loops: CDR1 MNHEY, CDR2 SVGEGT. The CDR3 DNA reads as TGTGCCAGCAGTTACTCTTCAGGGTCCTACGAGCAGCACTTC. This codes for CASSYSSGSYEQHF.

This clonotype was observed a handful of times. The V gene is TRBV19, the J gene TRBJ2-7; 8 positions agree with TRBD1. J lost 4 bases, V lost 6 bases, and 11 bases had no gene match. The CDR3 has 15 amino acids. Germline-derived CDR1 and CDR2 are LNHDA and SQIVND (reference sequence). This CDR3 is CASSTRRQGNYEQYF. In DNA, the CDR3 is TGTGCCAGTAGCACGAGACGACAGGGGAATTACGAGCAGTACTTC.

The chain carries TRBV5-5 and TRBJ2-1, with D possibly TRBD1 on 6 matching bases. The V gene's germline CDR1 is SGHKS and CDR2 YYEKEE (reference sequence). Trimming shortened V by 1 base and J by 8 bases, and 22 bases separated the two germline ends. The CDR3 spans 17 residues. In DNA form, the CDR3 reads TGTGCCAGCAGCTTGACGCCATCCAGGGGTGGGAAAGATGAGCAGTTCTTC. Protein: CASSLTPSRGGKDEQFF. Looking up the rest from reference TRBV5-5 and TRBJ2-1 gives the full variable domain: DAGVTQSPTHLIKTRGQQVTLRCSPISGHKSVSWYQQVLGQGPQFIFQYYEKEERGRGNFPDRFSARQFPNYSSELNVNALLLGDSALYLCASSLTPSRGGKDEQFFGPGTRLTVL.

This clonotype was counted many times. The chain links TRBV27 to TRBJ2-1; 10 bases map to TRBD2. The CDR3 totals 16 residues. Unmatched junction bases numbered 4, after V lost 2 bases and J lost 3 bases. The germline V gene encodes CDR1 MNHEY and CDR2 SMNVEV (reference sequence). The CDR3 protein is CASSLHASGGYNEQFF. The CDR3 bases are TGTGCCAGCAGTTTACACGCTAGCGGGGGCTACAATGAGCAGTTCTTC.

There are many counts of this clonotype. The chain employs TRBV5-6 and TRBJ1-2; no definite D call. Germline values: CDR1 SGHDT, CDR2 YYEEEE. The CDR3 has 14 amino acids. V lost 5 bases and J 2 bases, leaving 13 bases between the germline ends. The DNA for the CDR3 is TGTGCCAGCAGGTCGACGAGCGGAAACTATGGCTACACCTTC. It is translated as CASRSTSGNYGYTF.

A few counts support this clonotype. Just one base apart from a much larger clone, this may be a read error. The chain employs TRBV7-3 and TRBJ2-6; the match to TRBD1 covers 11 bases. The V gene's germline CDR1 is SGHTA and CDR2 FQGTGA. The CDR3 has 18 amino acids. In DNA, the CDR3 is TGTGCCTGCAGCGCCAGGACAGGGGGCATTAGTGGGGCCAACGTCCTGACTTTC. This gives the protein CACSARTGGISGANVLTF.

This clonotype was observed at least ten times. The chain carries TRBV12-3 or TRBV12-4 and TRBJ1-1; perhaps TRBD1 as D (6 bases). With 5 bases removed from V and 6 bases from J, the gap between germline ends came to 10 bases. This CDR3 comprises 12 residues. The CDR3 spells CASSLRGSEAFF. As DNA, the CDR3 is TGTGCCAGCAGTCTTAGGGGGTCTGAAGCTTTCTTT.

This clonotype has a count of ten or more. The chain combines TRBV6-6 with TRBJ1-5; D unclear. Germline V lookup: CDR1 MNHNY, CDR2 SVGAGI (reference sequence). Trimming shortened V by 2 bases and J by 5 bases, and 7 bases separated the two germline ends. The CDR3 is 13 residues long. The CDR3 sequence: CASSYSPDQPQHF. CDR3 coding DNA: TGTGCCAGCAGTTACAGTCCCGATCAGCCCCAGCATTTT.

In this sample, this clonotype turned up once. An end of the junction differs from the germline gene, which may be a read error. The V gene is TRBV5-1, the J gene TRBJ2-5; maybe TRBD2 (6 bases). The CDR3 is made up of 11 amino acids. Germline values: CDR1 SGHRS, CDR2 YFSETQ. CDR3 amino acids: CASSSAQREYF. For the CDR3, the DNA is TGTGCCAGCAGCTCAGCCCAGCGGGAGTACTTC. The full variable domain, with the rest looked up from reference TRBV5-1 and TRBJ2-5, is KAGVTQTPRYLIKTRGQQVTLSCSPISGHRSVSWYQQTPGQGLQFLFEYFSETQRNKGNFPGRFSGRQFSNSRSEMNVSTLELGDSALYLCASSSAQREYFGPGTRLLVL.

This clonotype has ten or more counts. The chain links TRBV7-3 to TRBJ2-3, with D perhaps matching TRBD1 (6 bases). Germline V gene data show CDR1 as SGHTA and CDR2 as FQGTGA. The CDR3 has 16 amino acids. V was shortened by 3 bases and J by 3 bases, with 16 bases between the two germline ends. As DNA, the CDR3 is TGTGCCAGCAGCTTCCTTCAAACAGGGAATACAGATACGCAGTATTTT. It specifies CASSFLQTGNTDTQYF. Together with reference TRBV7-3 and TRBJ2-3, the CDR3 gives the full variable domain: GAGVSQTPSNKVTEKGKYVELRCDPISGHTALYWYRQSLGQGPEFLIYFQGTGAADDSGLPNDRFFAVRPEGSVSTLKIQRTERGDSAVYLCASSFLQTGNTDTQYFGPGTRLTVL.

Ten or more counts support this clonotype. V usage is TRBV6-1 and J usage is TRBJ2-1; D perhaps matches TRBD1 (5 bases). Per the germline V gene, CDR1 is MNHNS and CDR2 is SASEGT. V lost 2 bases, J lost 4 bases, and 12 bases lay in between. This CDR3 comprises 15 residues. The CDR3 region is CASSERGSGYNEQFF. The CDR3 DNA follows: TGTGCCAGCAGTGAAAGGGGCAGTGGATACAATGAGCAGTTCTTC.

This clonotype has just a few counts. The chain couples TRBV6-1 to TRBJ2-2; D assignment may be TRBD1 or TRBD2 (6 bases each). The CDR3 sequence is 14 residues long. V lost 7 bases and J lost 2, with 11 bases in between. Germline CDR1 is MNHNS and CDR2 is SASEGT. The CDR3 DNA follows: TGTGCCAGCACAACAGGGACTAACACCGGGGAGCTGTTTTTT. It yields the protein CASTTGTNTGELFF.

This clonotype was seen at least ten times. CDR3 nucleotide sequence: TGCAGTGCTAGAGATCCGGGACAGGGGGATAATTCACCCCTCCACTTT. Translated, it gives CSARDPGQGDNSPLHF. V and J are TRBV20-1 and TRBJ1-6, with TRBD1 identical over 11 bases. The CDR3 loop spans 16 amino acids. The V gene's germline CDR1 is DFQATT and CDR2 SNEGSKA (reference sequence). The V gene end was trimmed by 0 bases and the J gene end by 5 bases; junction bases not matched to a gene: 3.

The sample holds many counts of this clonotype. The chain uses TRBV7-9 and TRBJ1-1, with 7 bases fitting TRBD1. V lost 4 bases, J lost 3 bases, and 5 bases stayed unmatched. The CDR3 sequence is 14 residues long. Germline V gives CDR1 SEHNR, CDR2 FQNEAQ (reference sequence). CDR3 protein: CASSSSGGYTEAFF. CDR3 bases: TGTGCCAGCAGCTCCTCAGGGGGTTACACTGAAGCTTTCTTT.

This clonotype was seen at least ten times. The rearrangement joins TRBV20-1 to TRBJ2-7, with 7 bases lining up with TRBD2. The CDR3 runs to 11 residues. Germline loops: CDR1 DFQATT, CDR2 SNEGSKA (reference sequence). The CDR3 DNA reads TGCAGACTAGCGCAGTCCTACGAGCAGTACTTC. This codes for CRLAQSYEQYF.

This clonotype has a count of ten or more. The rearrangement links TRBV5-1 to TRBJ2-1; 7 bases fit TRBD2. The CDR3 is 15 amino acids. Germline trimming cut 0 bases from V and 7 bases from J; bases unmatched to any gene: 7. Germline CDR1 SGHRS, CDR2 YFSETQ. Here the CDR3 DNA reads TGCGCCAGCAGCTTGGCAGGCGGGAGAGGAAATGAGCAGTTCTTC. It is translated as CASSLAGGRGNEQFF. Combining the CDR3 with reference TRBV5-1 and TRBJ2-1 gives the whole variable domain KAGVTQTPRYLIKTRGQQVTLSCSPISGHRSVSWYQQTPGQGLQFLFEYFSETQRNKGNFPGRFSGRQFSNSRSEMNVSTLELGDSALYLCASSLAGGRGNEQFFGPGTRLTVL.

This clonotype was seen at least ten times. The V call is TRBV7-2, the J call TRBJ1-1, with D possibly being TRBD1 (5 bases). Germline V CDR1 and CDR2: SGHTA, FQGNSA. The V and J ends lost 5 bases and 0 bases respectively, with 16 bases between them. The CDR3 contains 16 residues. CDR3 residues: CASSDVGVRLNTEAFF. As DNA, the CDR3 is TGTGCCAGCAGCGACGTGGGGGTTCGGTTGAACACTGAAGCTTTCTTT.

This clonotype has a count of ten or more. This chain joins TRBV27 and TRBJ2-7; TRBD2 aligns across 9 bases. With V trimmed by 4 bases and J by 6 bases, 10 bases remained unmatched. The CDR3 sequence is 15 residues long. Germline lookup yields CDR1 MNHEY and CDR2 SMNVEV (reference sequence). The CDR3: CASSSRVAGASEQYF. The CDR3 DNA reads TGTGCCAGCAGTTCGCGGGTAGCGGGAGCTTCCGAGCAGTACTTC.